These 24 T cell receptor beta chains were sequenced from one sample in a study of response to subunit inactivated influenza vaccine. MiXCR, run by TCRdb on the RT-PCR reads, gives a single entry per CDR3 protein. The repertoire holds approximately 500,000 distinct CDR3 sequences, approximately 24% seen once, with roughly 2.8% in the top ten. The data were also submitted as part of a second study, on T cells expressing NK-cell markers. That source adds: TCR beta cDNA was generated via 5'RACE template switching incorporating UMIs.

The specimen was CD4+ T cells sorted from PBMCs, collected about 13 days after vaccination. Source of these receptors: a man over 45 who received an inactivated influenza vaccine.

In its sample, this clonotype was seen a few times. This chain joins TRBV5-8 and TRBJ2-3; 9 nucleotides line up with TRBD2. V was pared by 5 bases and J by 2 bases, with 9 bases of the junction left unmatched. Germline assignment: CDR1 SGHTS and CDR2 YDEGEE. The CDR3 has 16 amino acids. The CDR3 loop is CASSAYPGLATDTQYF. CDR3 bases: TGTGCCAGCAGTGCTTATCCGGGACTAGCCACAGATACGCAGTATTTT.

In this sample, this clonotype turned up a few times. The chain links TRBV7-2 to TRBJ2-7; D gene uncertain. Germline V gene lookup returns CDR1 SGHTA and CDR2 FQGNSA. The length of the CDR3 is 14 residues. The V end was cut by 7 bases, the J end by 7 bases, with 20 bases between. The CDR3 DNA reads TGTGCCAGCACCCCCCAAGGCGGAATAGAGGAGCAGTACTTC. Translated: CASTPQGGIEEQYF.

This clonotype has a handful of counts. The genes are TRBV7-6 and TRBJ2-1, with 12 bases fitting TRBD2. Germline V gene lookup returns CDR1 SGHVS and CDR2 FNYEAQ. Trimming at V came to 4 bases and at J to 4 bases, leaving 5 bases not matched to a gene. The CDR3 has 16 amino acids. CDR3 sequence (DNA): TGTGCCAGCAGCTCCCCGACTAGCGGGAGATACAATGAGCAGTTCTTC. This translates into CASSSPTSGRYNEQFF.

The V gene is TRBV12-3 or TRBV12-4, the J gene TRBJ1-1; no reliable D call. V was pared by 7 bases and J by 0 bases, with 15 bases between. The CDR3 has 15 residues. CDR3 nucleotides: TGTGCCAGCAAAATGGAGGCAGCTATGAACACTGAAGCTTTCTTT. It yields the protein CASKMEAAMNTEAFF.

The chain has TRBV14 and TRBJ2-3; 8 bases align to TRBD2. The germline V gene encodes CDR1 SGHDN and CDR2 FVKESK. The CDR3 contains 16 residues. Unmatched junction bases numbered 8, after V lost 4 bases and J lost 2 bases. CDR3 sequence reads: CASSLAGGVVTDTQYF. In nucleotides, the CDR3 is TGTGCCAGCAGCCTAGCCGGGGGGGTCGTCACAGATACGCAGTATTTT.

This clonotype occurred many times. The V gene is TRBV12-3 or TRBV12-4, the J gene TRBJ2-2; no clear D gene. Trimming left V 3 bases short and J 2 bases short, with 10 bases between. This CDR3 region has 15 residues. CDR3 residues: CASSFRHLNTGELFF. The CDR3 DNA follows: TGTGCCAGCAGTTTTAGACACCTAAACACCGGGGAGCTGTTTTTT.

The chain combines TRBV15 with TRBJ1-5; D is possibly TRBD1 (5 bases). The CDR3 is 12 amino acids. V gave up 1 base and J gave up 10 bases, with 8 bases separating them. The germline V gene has CDR1 LNHNV and CDR2 YYDKDF (reference sequence). Here the CDR3 DNA reads TGTGCCACCAGCAGAGTTGGGGGACCCCAGCATTTT. It yields the protein CATSRVGGPQHF.

This clonotype came up many times. The rearrangement links TRBV29-1 to TRBJ2-7; D gene uncertain. CDR1 and CDR2 (germline): SQVTM, ANQGSEA. V shed 6 bases and J shed 1 base, with 13 bases lying between them. The CDR3 covers 13 residues. The CDR3 region is CSVVQGRSYEQYF. CDR3 sequence (DNA): TGCAGCGTGGTCCAAGGACGGTCCTACGAGCAGTACTTC.

This clonotype was observed a few times. The chain joins TRBV7-3 to TRBJ2-1; 14 bases fit TRBD2. Germline loops: CDR1 SGHTA, CDR2 FQGTGA. V was pared by 0 bases and J by 9 bases, with 4 bases of the junction left unmatched. The CDR3 sequence is 16 residues long. The CDR3 DNA is TGTGCCAGCAGCTTAACGGGACTAGCGGGAGAAGGTGAGCAGTTCTTC. Translation gives CASSLTGLAGEGEQFF.

This clonotype has just a few counts. The gene calls are TRBV5-1 and TRBJ1-1; D call uncertain. V was shortened by 3 bases and J by 13 bases, with 13 bases between the two germline ends. This CDR3 has 11 amino acids. The germline CDR1 and CDR2 sequences are SGHRS and YFSETQ. The CDR3 here is CASSSEGKVFF. The DNA for the CDR3 is TGCGCCAGCAGCTCAGAGGGAAAAGTTTTCTTT.

This chain connects TRBV5-6 to TRBJ1-2; 8 nucleotides agree with TRBD1. Trimming cost V 6 bases and J 8 bases; bases outside gene matches: 12. This CDR3 spans 14 amino acids. Germline lookup yields CDR1 SGHDT and CDR2 YYEEEE. The CDR3 bases are TGTGCCAGCATCACGGACAGGGTGGATAGCGGCTACACCTTC. It codes for CASITDRVDSGYTF.

The chain uses TRBV6-2 or TRBV6-3 and TRBJ1-2; 10 bases are shared with TRBD1. Per the germline V gene, CDR1 is MNHEY and CDR2 is SVGEGT. V shed 5 bases, J shed 4 bases, and the junction held 7 bases outside the gene matches. This CDR3 is built from 15 residues. The CDR3 here is CASSKTGGLLYGYTF. CDR3 in DNA: TGTGCCAGCAGTAAGACAGGGGGCCTCCTCTATGGCTACACCTTC.

The chain uses TRBV28 and TRBJ2-6; maybe TRBD2 (6 bases). Trimming took off 7 bases at V and 1 base at J, with 23 bases between the two ends. Germline V lookup: CDR1 MDHEN, CDR2 SYDVKM. CDR3 length: 19 amino acids. Written as DNA, the CDR3 is TGTGCCAGCACCCCATGGAGGGGCAGATACAGTTCTGGGGCCAACGTCCTGACTTTC. It specifies CASTPWRGRYSSGANVLTF. Full variable domain (remainder filled in from reference TRBV28 and TRBJ2-6): DVKVTQSSRYLVKRTGEKVFLECVQDMDHENMFWYRQDPGLGLRLIYFSYDVKMKEKGDIPEGYSVSREKKERFSLILESASTNQTSMYLCASTPWRGRYSSGANVLTFGAGSRLTVL.

The chain has TRBV5-1 and TRBJ2-2; D is tentatively TRBD1 or TRBD2 (6 bases each). The V and J ends lost 4 bases and 4 bases respectively, with 11 bases between them. Germline CDR1 SGHRS, CDR2 YFSETQ. The CDR3 is 14 amino acids. The DNA of the CDR3 is TGCGCCAGCAGCAACGGGGGCATCACCGGGGAGCTGTTTTTT. Protein sequence: CASSNGGITGELFF.

This rearrangement joins TRBV6-1 to TRBJ2-1, with D maybe TRBD1 (6 bases). Trimming pared 6 bases from V and 3 bases from J, leaving 18 bases between. The CDR3 has 16 residues. From germline, CDR1 is MNHNS and CDR2 SASEGT. The CDR3 region has the DNA TGTGCCAGCAGCCTAACCGGGACATCCCACTACAATGAGCAGTTCTTC. This encodes CASSLTGTSHYNEQFF.

This clonotype was counted between two and nine times. The DNA of the CDR3 is TGCGCCAGCAGCTCAACTACAGGGGGCGGTGAAAAACTGTTTTTT. Its protein is CASSSTTGGGEKLFF. The chain joins TRBV5-1 to TRBJ1-4, with 9 bases matching TRBD1. Germline V lookup: CDR1 SGHRS, CDR2 YFSETQ. The CDR3 loop spans 15 amino acids. V lost 3 bases to trimming and J lost 7 bases; unmatched junction nucleotides: 7. The full variable domain, rest sourced from reference TRBV5-1 and TRBJ1-4, is KAGVTQTPRYLIKTRGQQVTLSCSPISGHRSVSWYQQTPGQGLQFLFEYFSETQRNKGNFPGRFSGRQFSNSRSEMNVSTLELGDSALYLCASSSTTGGGEKLFFGSGTQLSVL.

Only a few counts were recorded for this clonotype. Germline and junction disagree at one end, which may indicate a read error. V and J are TRBV12-3 or TRBV12-4 and TRBJ2-3; D call uncertain. This CDR3 has 11 residues. DNA for the CDR3: TGTGCCAGCAGTACCGCAGAAACGCAGTATTTT. Protein: CASSTAETQYF.

The J gene is TRBJ2-7, the V gene TRBV7-2; 13 bases line up with TRBD2. Germline V lookup: CDR1 SGHTA, CDR2 FQGNSA. This CDR3 contains 15 residues. J was trimmed by 7 bases and V by 5 bases; bases with no gene match: 8. CDR3 sequence (DNA): TGTGCCAGCAGCGCACTAGCGGGAGGGCCTTCTGAGCAGTACTTC. It yields the protein CASSALAGGPSEQYF.

This clonotype has a count of ten or more. The chain links TRBV3-1 to TRBJ1-3; D uncertain. V was shortened by 4 bases and J by 0 bases, with 1 base between the two germline ends. The CDR3 consists of 12 residues. The V gene's germline CDR1 is LGHDT and CDR2 YNNKEL (reference sequence). CDR3 region: CASSPSGNTIYF. As DNA, the CDR3 is TGTGCCAGCAGCCCCTCTGGAAACACCATATATTTT.

The V call is TRBV5-1, the J call TRBJ2-1; the match to TRBD2 covers 13 bases. Unmatched junction bases numbered 5, after V lost 4 bases and J lost 4 bases. The CDR3 runs 16 residues. Germline CDR1 and CDR2: SGHRS and YFSETQ. The CDR3 spells CASSVQTSGGYNEQFF. The CDR3 nucleotides are TGCGCCAGCAGCGTCCAGACTAGCGGGGGGTACAATGAGCAGTTCTTC. The entire variable domain, with the rest obtained from reference TRBV5-1 and TRBJ2-1, is as follows: KAGVTQTPRYLIKTRGQQVTLSCSPISGHRSVSWYQQTPGQGLQFLFEYFSETQRNKGNFPGRFSGRQFSNSRSEMNVSTLELGDSALYLCASSVQTSGGYNEQFFGPGTRLTVL.

V is TRBV30 and J is TRBJ2-7; the match to TRBD2 covers 8 bases. This CDR3 contains 14 residues. From germline, CDR1 is GTSNPN and CDR2 SVGIG (reference sequence). After removal of 2 bases from V and 2 bases from J, the junction contained 5 bases not matched to a gene. CDR3 in DNA: TGTGCCTGGAGTTATAGCGGGATCACCTACGAGCAGTACTTC. This sequence encodes CAWSYSGITYEQYF.

This chain connects TRBV20-1 to TRBJ2-1, with D possibly matching TRBD2 (6 bases). The germline V and J ends were trimmed by 2 bases and 0 bases, with 14 bases remaining between them. Germline V lookup: CDR1 DFQATT, CDR2 SNEGSKA (reference sequence). The CDR3 spans 16 residues. CDR3 sequence reads: CSARKGAGSSYNEQFF. The CDR3 bases are TGCAGTGCTAGAAAAGGAGCGGGTAGCTCCTACAATGAGCAGTTCTTC.

This clonotype came up a few times. A much more abundant neighbour one base away suggests this may be a read error. The rearrangement uses TRBV7-9 and TRBJ1-3; no firm D call. The CDR3 has 15 residues. The germline gives CDR1 SEHNR, CDR2 FQNEAQ (reference sequence). In DNA, the CDR3 is TGTGCCAGCAGCTTTCCCCGGAGGTTGGGAAACACCACATATTTT. Amino acids: CASSFPRRLGNTTYF.

The chain links TRBV3-1 to TRBJ1-6, with no clear D. From germline, CDR1 is LGHDT and CDR2 YNNKEL (reference sequence). Trimming pared 5 bases from V and 4 bases from J, leaving 12 bases between. The CDR3 extends over 15 amino acids. CDR3 in amino acids: CASSINGDYNSPLHF. The CDR3 bases are TGTGCCAGCAGCATCAACGGGGATTATAATTCACCCCTCCACTTT. The complete variable domain, with remaining parts taken from reference TRBV3-1 and TRBJ1-6, reads DTAVSQTPKYLVTQMGNDKSIKCEQNLGHDTMYWYKQDSKKFLKIMFSYNNKELIINETVPNRFSPKSPDKAHLNLHINSLELGDSAVYFCASSINGDYNSPLHFGNGTRLTVT.